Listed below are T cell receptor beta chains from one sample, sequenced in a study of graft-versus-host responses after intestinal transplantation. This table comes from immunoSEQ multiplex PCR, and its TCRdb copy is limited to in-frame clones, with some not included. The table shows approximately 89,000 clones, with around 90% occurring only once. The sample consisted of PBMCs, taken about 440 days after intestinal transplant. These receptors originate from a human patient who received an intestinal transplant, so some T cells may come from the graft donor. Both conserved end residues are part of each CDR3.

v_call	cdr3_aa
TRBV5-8	CASSPSTPTYEQYF
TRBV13	CASSFEGTNEKLFF
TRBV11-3	CASSPSGTGTTGELFF
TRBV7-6	CASSLGGTELANYGYTF
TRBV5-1	CASTTGSTRTEAFF
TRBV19	CASSIFLAGGTGELFF
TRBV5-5	CASSLDPGEGNTIYF
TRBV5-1	CASSLVPSSGNTIYF
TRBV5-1	CASSLDPGAEGYTF
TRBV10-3	CAISESGGGYGYTF
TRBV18	CASSPTQYEQYF
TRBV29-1	CSVGGFAVPGQGNYNEQFF
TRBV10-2	CASRMGMGVDTEAFF
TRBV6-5	CATRVRGGEQFF
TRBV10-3	CAISHDREDTQYF
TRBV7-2	CASSYYAGTGVTKNIQYF
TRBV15	CATSRARTQETQYF
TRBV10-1	CASSESRGVPETQYF
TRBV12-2	CANSGGTDGPPPYSNQPQHF
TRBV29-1	CSVANWTAKGYTF
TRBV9	CASSVVGTRGAEQYF
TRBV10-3	CAISESLGSSDVSGYTF
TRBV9	CASSPGTSGYEQYF
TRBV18	CASSPWEGPYEQYF
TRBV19	CASSRTSGGTDTQYF
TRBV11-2	CASSLGGPPYNEQFF
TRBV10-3	CATERPGQGNTGELFF
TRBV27	CASSPGTAEKLFF
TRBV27	CASRGPWGGLSPLHF
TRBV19	CASSITPSYGYTF
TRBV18	CASSPTGQGIQNIQYF
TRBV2	CASIRGNNSPLHF
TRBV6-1	CASRLGGELFF
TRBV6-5	CASSYRAGSTDTQYF
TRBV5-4	CASSRPGPGTETQYF
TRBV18	CASSPHWDTEAFF